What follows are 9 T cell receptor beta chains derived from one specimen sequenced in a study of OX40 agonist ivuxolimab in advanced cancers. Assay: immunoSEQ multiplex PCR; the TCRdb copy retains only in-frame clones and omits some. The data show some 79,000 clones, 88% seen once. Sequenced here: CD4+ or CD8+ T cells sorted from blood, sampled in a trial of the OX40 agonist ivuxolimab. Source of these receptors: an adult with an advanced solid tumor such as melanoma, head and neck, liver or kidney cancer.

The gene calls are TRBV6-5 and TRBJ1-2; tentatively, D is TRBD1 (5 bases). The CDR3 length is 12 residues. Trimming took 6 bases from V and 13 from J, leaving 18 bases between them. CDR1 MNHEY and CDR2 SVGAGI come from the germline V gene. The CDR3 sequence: CASRSSRAGSTF. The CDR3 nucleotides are TGTGCCAGCAGATCATCCAGGGCAGGAAGCACCTTC.

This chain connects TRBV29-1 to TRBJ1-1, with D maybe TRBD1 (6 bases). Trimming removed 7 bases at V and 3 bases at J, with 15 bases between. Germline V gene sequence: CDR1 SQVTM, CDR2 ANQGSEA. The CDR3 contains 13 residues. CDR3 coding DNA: TGCAGCGGAGCAGGGGACGGGGACACTGAAGCTTTCTTT. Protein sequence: CSGAGDGDTEAFF.

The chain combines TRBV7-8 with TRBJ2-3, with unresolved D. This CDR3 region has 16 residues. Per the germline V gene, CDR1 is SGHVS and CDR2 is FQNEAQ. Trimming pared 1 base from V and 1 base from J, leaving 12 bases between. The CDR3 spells CASSLVGGSRTDTQYF. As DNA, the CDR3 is TGTGCCAGCAGCTTAGTTGGCGGAAGCCGCACAGATACGCAGTATTTT.

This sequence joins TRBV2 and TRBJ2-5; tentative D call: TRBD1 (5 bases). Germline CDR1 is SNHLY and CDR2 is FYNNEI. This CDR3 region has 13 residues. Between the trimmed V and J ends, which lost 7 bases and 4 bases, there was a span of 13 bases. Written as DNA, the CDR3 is TGTGCCAGCACCTTGGGTAGGGGAGAGACCCAGTACTTC. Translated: CASTLGRGETQYF.

CDR3 DNA: TGTGCCGTCAGTTCAGGGTTCGGCTACACCTTC. Translating gives CAVSSGFGYTF. The chain couples TRBV27 to TRBJ1-2; weak D call: TRBD1 (5 bases). Between the trimmed V and J ends, which lost 11 bases and 8 bases, there was a span of 15 bases. Germline V gene data show CDR1 as MNHEY and CDR2 as SMNVEV (reference sequence). This CDR3 is built from 11 residues.

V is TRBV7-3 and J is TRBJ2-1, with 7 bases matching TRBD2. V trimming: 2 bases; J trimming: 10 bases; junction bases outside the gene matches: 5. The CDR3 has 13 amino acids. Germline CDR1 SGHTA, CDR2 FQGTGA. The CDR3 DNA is TGTGCCAGCAGCTTAGCGGGAGCTGGGGAGCAGTTCTTC. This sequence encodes CASSLAGAGEQFF.

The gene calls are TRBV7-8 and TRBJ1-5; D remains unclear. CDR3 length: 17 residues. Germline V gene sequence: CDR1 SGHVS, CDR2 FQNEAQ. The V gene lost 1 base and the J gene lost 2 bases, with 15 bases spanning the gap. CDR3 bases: TGTGCCAGCAGCTTAGTCAGCACAAAAGATGGCAATCAGCCCCAGCATTTT. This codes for CASSLVSTKDGNQPQHF.

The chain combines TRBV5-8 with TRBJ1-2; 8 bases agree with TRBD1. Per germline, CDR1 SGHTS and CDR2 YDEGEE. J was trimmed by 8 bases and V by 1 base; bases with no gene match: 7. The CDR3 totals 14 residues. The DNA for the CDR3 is TGTGCCAGCAGCTTGCCCGGACAGGGTCAAGGCTACACCTTC. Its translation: CASSLPGQGQGYTF.

As DNA, the CDR3 is TGTGCCACCAGGGCGCAGTACAATCAGCCCCAGCATTTT. It codes for CATRAQYNQPQHF. The V call is TRBV18, the J call TRBJ1-5; weak D call: TRBD1 (5 bases). Germline loops: CDR1 KGHSH, CDR2 LQKENI. The V end was cut by 10 bases, the J end by 3 bases, with 13 bases between. This CDR3 contains 13 residues.